A single sample gave rise to the 32 T cell receptor beta chains below, sequenced in a study of radiotherapy plus CTLA-4 blockade in lung cancer. The method was immunoSEQ multiplex PCR; TCRdb's version includes in-frame clones alone and lacks a portion of them. The table records 80,000 to 100,000 clones, 80% to 90% of them present only once. Source: peripheral blood, taken from a patient treated with radiotherapy plus ipilimumab. Receptors originate from a human donor with non-small cell lung cancer that progressed on radiotherapy plus ipilimumab.

The chain couples TRBV4-1 to TRBJ2-1, with TRBD2 matching over 10 bases. The V and J ends lost 5 bases and 5 bases, in that order; junction bases with no gene match: 9. The CDR3 covers 16 residues. From germline, CDR1 is MGHRA and CDR2 YSYEKL. The CDR3 here is CASSNNPGLANNEQFF. The CDR3 nucleotides are TGCGCCAGCAGCAACAACCCGGGACTAGCGAACAATGAGCAGTTCTTC.

The gene calls are TRBV11-3 and TRBJ2-3, with D possibly TRBD2 on 5 matching bases. The CDR3 is 16 amino acids. CDR1 is SGHNT, CDR2 YENEEA, per germline. Trimming removed 4 bases from V and 1 base from J, with 15 bases in between. The CDR3 DNA is TGTGCCAGCAGCTCGCGGGCCGGCAGAGGCACAGATACGCAGTATTTT. The encoded protein is CASSSRAGRGTDTQYF.

The V and J genes are TRBV6-5 and TRBJ1-2; 12 nucleotides match TRBD1. The V segment lost 4 bases and the J segment 5 bases; nucleotides outside the gene matches: 5. Germline V gene sequence: CDR1 MNHEY, CDR2 SVGAGI. The CDR3 is 15 residues long. DNA for the CDR3: TGTGCCAGCAGTTCCCGGGACAGGGGGCAATATGGCTACACCTTC. Residues: CASSSRDRGQYGYTF.

The rearrangement links TRBV4-2 to TRBJ2-1; TRBD2 is a possible D gene (6 bases). CDR1 and CDR2 (germline): LGHNA, YNFKEQ. The V gene lost 1 base and the J gene lost 5 bases, with 15 bases spanning the gap. The CDR3 has 16 amino acids. In nucleotides, the CDR3 is TGTGCCAGCAGCCAAGTTCTGGGGGAGGTGCACAATGAGCAGTTCTTC. Its protein product is CASSQVLGEVHNEQFF.

J is TRBJ2-5 and V is TRBV2, with 9 nucleotides matching TRBD1. Germline V CDR1 and CDR2: SNHLY, FYNNEI. V shed 7 bases and J 4 bases; nucleotides not matched to a gene: 7. This CDR3 comprises 14 residues. The CDR3 sequence: CASNRDRVRETQYF. CDR3 bases: TGTGCCAGCAACCGGGACAGGGTACGAGAGACCCAGTACTTC.

The V gene is TRBV19, the J gene TRBJ1-5; D is perhaps TRBD1 (5 bases). V gave up 5 bases and J gave up 5 bases, with 13 bases separating them. CDR1 is LNHDA, CDR2 SQIVND, per germline (reference sequence). The CDR3 length is 14 residues. The CDR3 sequence: CASSPGTGHQPQHF. CDR3 nucleotide sequence: TGTGCCAGTAGTCCAGGGACGGGGCATCAGCCCCAGCATTTT.

The gene calls are TRBV11-2 and TRBJ2-6; D uncertain. The germline V gene has CDR1 SGHAT and CDR2 FQNNGV. V was pared by 2 bases and J by 2 bases, with 10 bases between. The length of the CDR3 is 16 residues. The CDR3 nucleotides are TGTGCCAGCAGCTTAACCGTTTTAACTGGGGCCAACGTCCTGACTTTC. As protein: CASSLTVLTGANVLTF.

This chain links TRBV7-2 with TRBJ2-1; no clear D. Germline V gene lookup returns CDR1 SGHTA and CDR2 FQGNSA. The CDR3 has 16 residues. Trimming took off 5 bases at V and 9 bases at J, with 23 bases between the two ends. The CDR3 DNA is TGTGCCAGCAGCCTACCATCTGTTACTGCCGGGTCTGAGCAGTTCTTC. It encodes CASSLPSVTAGSEQFF.

The rearrangement links TRBV9 to TRBJ2-3, with D possibly being TRBD2 (5 bases). CDR1 SGDLS and CDR2 YYNGEE come from the germline V gene. Trimming took off 0 bases at V and 3 bases at J, with 14 bases between the two ends. CDR3 length equals 16 residues. CDR3 bases: TGTGCCAGCAGCGTAGCCGGGGAGCTGAGGACAGATACGCAGTATTTT. Protein product: CASSVAGELRTDTQYF. Looking up the rest from reference TRBV9 and TRBJ2-3 gives the full variable domain: DSGVTQTPKHLITATGQRVTLRCSPRSGDLSVYWYQQSLDQGLQFLIQYYNGEERAKGNILERFSAQQFPDLHSELNLSSLELGDSALYFCASSVAGELRTDTQYFGPGTRLTVL.

The chain combines TRBV14 with TRBJ2-5; 9 bases match TRBD2. Trimming at V came to 1 base and at J to 9 bases, leaving 3 bases not matched to a gene. This CDR3 region has 13 residues. The germline V gene encodes CDR1 SGHDN and CDR2 FVKESK. CDR3 amino acids: CASSQVGGRAQYF. In nucleotides, the CDR3 is TGTGCCAGCAGCCAAGTGGGCGGGAGGGCCCAGTACTTC.

This chain connects TRBV5-1 to TRBJ2-3; D unresolved. The CDR3 has 14 amino acids. Germline-derived CDR1 and CDR2 are SGHRS and YFSETQ. Trimming took off 5 bases at V and 5 bases at J, with 15 bases between the two ends. The CDR3 nucleotides read TGCGCCAGCAGTCTCGGCTCCGAATTAGATACGCAGTATTTT. It specifies CASSLGSELDTQYF.

The genes are TRBV6-1 and TRBJ1-3; D perhaps matches TRBD1 (5 bases). Trimming removed 4 bases at V and 0 bases at J, with 13 bases between. CDR1 and CDR2 from the germline V gene are MNHNS and SASEGT. The CDR3 loop spans 16 amino acids. DNA of the CDR3: TGTGCCAGCAGTGCGCTCACAGGAGACTCTGGAAACACCATATATTTT. It is translated as CASSALTGDSGNTIYF.

This chain joins TRBV6-5 and TRBJ1-1; the D gene is possibly TRBD1 (5 bases). CDR3 length: 14 amino acids. Deletions cut 0 bases from V and 6 bases from J, with 11 bases between. Germline CDR1 reads MNHEY; CDR2 reads SVGAGI. The CDR3 DNA sequence: TGTGCCAGCAGTTACTCACAAGGGGCCGCTGAAGCTTTCTTT. The encoded protein is CASSYSQGAAEAFF.

The J gene is TRBJ1-5, the V gene TRBV7-9; D remains unclear. Trimming pared 1 base from V and 4 bases from J, leaving 2 bases between. Germline CDR1 and CDR2: SEHNR and FQNEAQ (reference sequence). The CDR3 spans 12 residues. The CDR3 spells CASSLGNQPQHF. In DNA form, the CDR3 reads TGTGCCAGCAGCTTAGGGAATCAGCCCCAGCATTTT.

The rearrangement links TRBV7-6 to TRBJ1-2, with D possibly being TRBD1 (5 bases). The CDR3 runs to 12 residues. Germline V CDR1 and CDR2: SGHVS, FNYEAQ. Trimming removed 0 bases from V and 10 bases from J, with 9 bases in between. CDR3 nucleotides: TGTGCCAGCAGCTTAGCGGGGACTGACTACACCTTC. Residues: CASSLAGTDYTF.

The chain links TRBV18 to TRBJ2-7, with TRBD2 matching 9 bases. The CDR3 is made up of 16 amino acids. CDR1 is KGHSH, CDR2 LQKENI, per germline. The V and J ends lost 0 bases and 3 bases, in that order; junction bases with no gene match: 6. CDR3 residues: CASSPPRGRGGYEQYF. The CDR3 DNA follows: TGTGCCAGCTCACCACCTCGCGGGAGGGGGGGCTACGAGCAGTACTTC.

The chain carries TRBV7-9 and TRBJ1-3; D gene ambiguous. The CDR3 length is 15 residues. V was cut by 3 bases and J by 0 bases, with 9 bases left in between. Germline V gene sequence: CDR1 SEHNR, CDR2 FQNEAQ (reference sequence). The CDR3, as DNA: TGTGCCAGCAGCTTTGGGCTGTCCTCTGGAAACACCATATATTTT. Translating gives CASSFGLSSGNTIYF.

This clone was counted only a few times. J is TRBJ1-1 and V is TRBV30; D gene ambiguous. Germline loops: CDR1 GTSNPN, CDR2 SVGIG (reference sequence). The ends were cut back, 0 bases at V and 1 base at J, with 6 bases in the middle. The CDR3 is made up of 13 amino acids. Here the CDR3 DNA reads TGTGCCTGGAGTGTACAAGGGAACACTGAAGCTTTCTTT. Protein product: CAWSVQGNTEAFF.

This chain connects TRBV15 to TRBJ2-7; D is unresolved. Per the germline V gene, CDR1 is LNHNV and CDR2 is YYDKDF (reference sequence). This CDR3 spans 13 amino acids. Trimming took off 4 bases at V and 3 bases at J, with 10 bases between the two ends. This chain's CDR3 is CATSTGNNYEQYF. CDR3 bases: TGTGCCACCAGCACAGGAAACAACTACGAGCAGTACTTC.

The chain has TRBV11-2 and TRBJ1-1; TRBD1 might be the D (6 bases). CDR1 and CDR2 (germline): SGHAT, FQNNGV. The V end was cut by 1 base, the J end by 11 bases, with 14 bases between. The CDR3 covers 13 residues. CDR3 DNA sequence: TGTGCCAGCAGCTTAGTATGGACAGCCGAGGCTTTCTTT. As protein: CASSLVWTAEAFF.

This chain links TRBV7-3 with TRBJ2-2; no definite D call. CDR3 length: 17 amino acids. Looked up from germline, CDR1 is SGHTA and CDR2 is FQGTGA. V was shortened by 0 bases and J by 3 bases, with 14 bases between the two germline ends. The CDR3 is CASSLTGTQTDTGELFF. The CDR3 DNA sequence: TGTGCCAGCAGCTTAACGGGAACCCAAACGGACACCGGGGAGCTGTTTTTT.

CDR3 protein: CASSRTLTPNTEAFF. CDR3 bases: TGTGCCAGCAGCCGGACCCTGACACCGAACACTGAAGCTTTCTTT. The chain couples TRBV7-9 to TRBJ1-1; D remains unclear. Germline CDR1 reads SEHNR; CDR2 reads FQNEAQ (reference sequence). The CDR3 is 15 amino acids. Trimming pared 5 bases from V and 1 base from J, leaving 14 bases between.

This chain joins TRBV7-9 and TRBJ2-3; 8 bases fit TRBD1. V dropped 6 bases and J dropped 2; count of bases not matched to a gene: 10. CDR1 SEHNR and CDR2 FQNEAQ come from the germline V gene (reference sequence). This CDR3 comprises 16 residues. CDR3 in DNA: TGTGCCAGCAGGAAGACCGGGACAGGTAACACAGATACGCAGTATTTT. Protein product: CASRKTGTGNTDTQYF.

The chain recombines TRBV6-1 with TRBJ1-1; D is possibly TRBD1 (5 bases). CDR1 is MNHNS and CDR2 is SASEGT in the germline V gene. Trimming shortened V by 7 bases and J by 0 bases, and 9 bases separated the two germline ends. CDR3 length: 13 residues. The CDR3 is CASTQQVNTEAFF. The CDR3 DNA is TGTGCCAGCACCCAACAGGTGAACACTGAAGCTTTCTTT.

The chain employs TRBV27 and TRBJ1-2; D is ambiguous. CDR1 and CDR2 from the germline V gene are MNHEY and SMNVEV (reference sequence). Trimming took off 5 bases at V and 5 bases at J, with 12 bases between the two ends. This CDR3 region has 13 residues. The CDR3 DNA sequence: TGTGCCAGCAGTCCCGCGAACCGTTATGGCTACACCTTC. Protein: CASSPANRYGYTF.

The DNA of the CDR3 is TGCGCCAGCAGCCAATTCTCCGGGACTAGCGGGTACAATGAGCAGTTCTTC. The encoded protein is CASSQFSGTSGYNEQFF. J is TRBJ2-1 and V is TRBV4-1, with TRBD2 matching over 12 bases. V lost 2 bases to trimming and J lost 4 bases; unmatched junction nucleotides: 6. From germline, CDR1 is MGHRA and CDR2 YSYEKL. This CDR3 region has 17 residues.

The rearrangement links TRBV29-1 to TRBJ1-5; a weak D match, TRBD1 (6 bases). The V end lost 6 bases, the J end lost 4 bases, and 13 bases lay between the germline ends. This CDR3 contains 13 residues. Germline V gives CDR1 SQVTM, CDR2 ANQGSEA. CDR3 in amino acids: CSVAGAGNQPQHF. The CDR3, as DNA: TGCAGCGTCGCAGGGGCAGGGAATCAGCCCCAGCATTTT. The entire variable domain, with the rest obtained from reference TRBV29-1 and TRBJ1-5, is as follows: SAVISQKPSRDICQRGTSLTIQCQVDSQVTMMFWYRQQPGQSLTLIATANQGSEATYESGFVIDKFPISRPNLTFSTLTVSNMSPEDSSIYLCSVAGAGNQPQHFGDGTRLSIL.

This clone came up once. V is TRBV7-9 and J is TRBJ2-1; 7 bases align to TRBD2. Germline assignment: CDR1 SEHNR and CDR2 FQNEAQ (reference sequence). The V and J ends lost 5 bases and 3 bases, in that order; junction bases with no gene match: 4. The CDR3 length is 14 residues. CDR3 in DNA: TGTGCCAGCAGCCCGGGACTAAACTACAATGAGCAGTTCTTC. It codes for CASSPGLNYNEQFF.

Regarding this clone: Other nucleotide sequences from this sample produce the same CDR3. The V call is TRBV5-4, the J call TRBJ2-3; D tentatively fits TRBD1 or TRBD2 (5 bases each). The CDR3 length is 15 residues. V lost 0 bases and J lost 1, with 9 bases in between. In germline, CDR1 is SGHNT, CDR2 YYREEE (reference sequence). The CDR3 DNA sequence: TGTGCCAGCAGCTTGGCCGGGGCGGGCACAGATACGCAGTATTTT. Protein sequence: CASSLAGAGTDTQYF.

The chain has TRBV18 and TRBJ1-2; tentative D call: TRBD1 (6 bases). Germline V gene data show CDR1 as KGHSH and CDR2 as LQKENI. This CDR3 spans 15 amino acids. V was cut by 3 bases and J by 2 bases, with 13 bases left in between. CDR3 DNA sequence: TGTGCCAGCTCACCCATGTTACAGGGCAACTATGGCTACACCTTC. Protein sequence: CASSPMLQGNYGYTF. The full variable domain, with the rest looked up from reference TRBV18 and TRBJ1-2, is NAGVMQNPRHLVRRRGQEARLRCSPMKGHSHVYWYRQLPEEGLKFMVYLQKENIIDESGMPKERFSAEFPKEGPSILRIQQVVRGDSAAYFCASSPMLQGNYGYTFGSGTRLTVV.

This clone was seen only once. The CDR3 DNA sequence: TGTGCCAGCAGCCAGGACGCTAGCGGGAGTATCTACGAGCAGTACTTC. The encoded protein is CASSQDASGSIYEQYF. This chain uses TRBV4-2 with TRBJ2-7; 10 bases match TRBD2. V was pared by 3 bases and J by 3 bases, with 8 bases of the junction left unmatched. This CDR3 has 16 amino acids. Germline CDR1 reads LGHNA; CDR2 reads YNFKEQ.

The V call is TRBV5-1, the J call TRBJ1-1; D ambiguous. In germline, CDR1 is SGHRS, CDR2 YFSETQ. The V end was cut by 0 bases, the J end by 1 base, with 7 bases between. The CDR3 spans 14 residues. Here the CDR3 DNA reads TGCGCCAGCAGCTTGGAAACTAGGAACACTGAAGCTTTCTTT. It specifies CASSLETRNTEAFF.